The sequence of this TCR beta chain was determined in a study of blood T cell repertoires in COVID-19. Across the whole study: COVID-19 samples from acute and convalescent phases originated in the United States, Italy and Spain. Sample material is recorded as cDNA or gDNA derived from T cells, B-cell-depleted T cells, or PBMCs.

Original handling: Amplification with reference gene primers provided the estimates of nucleated cell counts. Clones were read by immunoSEQ multiplex PCR, and TCRdb kept only the in-frame ones, dropping some. The V and J calls and clone size come from that table; D and trimming were worked out from the DNA. The sample includes some 390,000 clones, about 90% of them seen just once. Two negative PCRs, clearance, or symptom resolution characterized the recovered Cohort 3 donors. Germline V lookup: CDR1 SNHLY, CDR2 FYNNEI. There are 18 residues in the CDR3. V was clipped by 4 bases and J by 6 bases; unmatched bases: 17.

This TCR came from a woman aged 25 to 45 who had recovered from COVID-19. The gene calls are TRBV2 and TRBJ2-1, with TRBD2 identical over 8 bases. The sample taken for sequencing was PBMCs or T cells enriched from blood (not recorded which). In DNA, the CDR3 is TGTGCCAGCAGTGTTCGCTCAGCTAGCGGGTTGGGGGGCAATGAGCAGTTCTTC. As protein: CASSVRSASGLGGNEQFF. Using reference TRBV2 and TRBJ2-1 for the parts outside the CDR3, the full variable domain is EPEVTQTPSHQVTQMGQEVILRCVPISNHLYFYWYRQILGQKVEFLVSFYNNEISEKSEIFDDQFSVERPDGSNFTLKIRSTKLEDSAMYFCASSVRSASGLGGNEQFFGPGTRLTVL.